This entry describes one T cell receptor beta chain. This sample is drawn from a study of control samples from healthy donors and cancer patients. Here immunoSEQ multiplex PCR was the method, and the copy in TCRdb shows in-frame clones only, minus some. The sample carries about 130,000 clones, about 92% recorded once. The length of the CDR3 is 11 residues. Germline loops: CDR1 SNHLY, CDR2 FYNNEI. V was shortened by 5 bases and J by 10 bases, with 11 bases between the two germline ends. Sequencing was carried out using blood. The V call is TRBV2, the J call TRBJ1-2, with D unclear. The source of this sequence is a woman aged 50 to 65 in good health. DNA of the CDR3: TGTGCCAGCAGTCCTTCGTTCTCCTACACCTTC. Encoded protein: CASSPSFSYTF.